The present T cell receptor (beta chain) was sequenced within a study of beta chain features in type 1 diabetes. Study as a whole: All samples together contributed 90 million to 110 million sorted cells for examination.

Expressed TCRB transcripts were sequenced because the entire RNA isolate underwent reverse transcription. Only in-frame clones appear in the TCRdb table, and some are missing; sequencing was by immunoSEQ multiplex PCR. Among 300,000 to 350,000 clones listed, approximately 13% were seen once. Per donor, one heparinised blood draw averaged about 116 mL. Sorted populations all had greater than 95% purity. This clone has only a few counts. No antigen is known for it. Findings and caveats of the study: It was among patients, rather than healthy donors, that naive, central memory and Treg TCRB repertoires appeared more similar. TCRB CDR3s from Type 1 diabetes patients were moderately but significantly shorter in all four CD4+ subsets.

CDR1 and CDR2 (germline): SGHDT, YYEEEE. V lost 2 bases, J lost 4 bases, and 19 bases lay in between. This CDR3 has 16 amino acids. The sample was naive CD4+ T cells from blood. The rearrangement joins TRBV5-6 to TRBJ2-7; the D is unclear. The TCR sequence derives from a young woman with type 1 diabetes. In DNA form, the CDR3 reads TGTGCCAGCAGCTTCGTTCCCGGGTCCTCTTTTTACGAGCAGTACGTC. This sequence encodes CASSFVPGSSFYEQYV.